Listed below are T cell receptor beta chains from one sample, sequenced in a study of T-cell reconstitution after alpha-beta-depleted transplantation in children. Each CDR3 protein is one row after TCRdb ran MiXCR on the PCR reads. This table has some 240,000 distinct CDR3 sequences, roughly a tenth appearing once. The sequenced sample was PBMCs from the stem cell graft donor, obtained from the stem cell graft. The source of these receptors is a human donor who donated a stem cell graft to a child with SCID. Each CDR3 is given with its conserved first and last residue. The D gene is left open where the match is weak.

d_call v_call cdr3_aa
. TRBV9 CASSVGGLTEAFF
TRBD2 TRBV9 CASRPGLAVETQYF
TRBD1 TRBV10-3 CAIRTGSDSPLHF
. TRBV7-8 CASSLVSQTPSGELFF
. TRBV24-1 CATSDAAGRLSTDTQYF
. TRBV3-1 CASSQGGRKEQYF
TRBD1 TRBV9 CASSRGQGKYEQYF
. TRBV7-9 CASSLQTKNTEAFF
TRBD1 TRBV20-1 CSALGTGKGYEQYF
. TRBV2 CASTRDAMDGYTF
. TRBV6-5 CASSYAPGQRDEKLFF
. TRBV7-9 CASSFDLHPYEQYF
. TRBV2 CASSLQGETQYF
. TRBV20-1 CSASVPAEGPNEQYF
. TRBV28 CASSLPYQAQFF
TRBD1 TRBV5-6 CASSSAMTGEFTGELFF
TRBD2 TRBV2 CASSVLAGGPYQETQYF
. TRBV18 CASSPSPTVYGYTF
. TRBV29-1 CSGRTKISTDTQYF
TRBD2 TRBV20-1 CSARPGGSTYNEQFF
TRBD2 TRBV19 CASSMVLAGGDTQYF
. TRBV20-1 CSARDRVGLQETQYF
. TRBV5-1 CASSLDPEAGGGYTF
. TRBV5-1 CASSLGATDTQYF